This T cell receptor (beta chain) was captured by sequencing in a study of human T cells and chemical hapten exposure. About the research overall: Patients, mostly women, had alopecia areata, alopecia totalis or alopecia universalis. Variation in per-sample TCR yields came mainly from small pooled library volume differences.

TCRdb re-analysed the RACE reads in MiXCR, keeping a single row per CDR3 protein. The table has roughly 80,000 distinct CDR3 sequences, 12% to 15% seen once. Time point: pre-sensitization, week 0. Treatment specified: therapeutic diphenylcyclopropenone sensitization with weekly scalp DPC. Blood collection happened ahead of applying each patch test. General study results and limits: No alteration of TCRs above 1 in 1000 frequency was seen with DPC sensitization.

The CDR3 is made up of 15 amino acids. V lost 3 bases and J lost 4; bases outside the gene matches: 5. Germline V gene sequence: CDR1 SEHNR, CDR2 FQNEAQ (reference sequence). At least ten counts were recorded for this clonotype. Its specificity is unknown. The sample was whole blood, taken in connection with sensitization to the hapten diphenylcyclopropenone (DPC). J is TRBJ2-7 and V is TRBV7-9, with 11 bases identical to TRBD1. This clonotype was obtained from a woman in her fifties or sixties with alopecia areata. Some clones in this sample may be carry-over from other donors' samples. The CDR3 here is CASSFGGTGGYEQYF. CDR3 nucleotide sequence: TGTGCCAGCAGCTTTGGCGGGACAGGGGGTTACGAGCAGTACTTC.